This T cell receptor beta chain came from a study of beta chain features in type 1 diabetes. The whole isolated RNA underwent reverse transcription, so sequencing captured expressed TCRB transcripts. Using immunoSEQ multiplex PCR, the repertoire was profiled, and TCRdb retains in-frame clones only, with some absent. The sample holds over 40,000 clones, around 52% seen once. This clone was detected a few times. The antigen is unknown. Overall study results and limits: Type 1 diabetes patients had VDJ junctions that carried fewer insertions and more deletions. PCR, the amplification step, might favor shorter templates, equally in patients and controls.

The V gene's germline CDR1 is SGDLS and CDR2 YYNGEE. The CDR3 has 15 residues. The V gene lost 4 bases and the J gene lost 2 bases, with 16 bases spanning the gap. The genes are TRBV9 and TRBJ2-7; possibly TRBD1 for D (6 bases). The clonotype originates from a woman aged 18 to 35 in good health. The specimen was Tregs from blood. The CDR3: CASSPNPGTPYEQYF. The CDR3 DNA sequence: TGTGCCAGCAGCCCTAACCCAGGGACACCCTACGAGCAGTACTTC.